Listed below are T cell receptor beta chains from one sample, sequenced in a study of shared clonotypes between healthy human individuals. Sequencing was performed with immunoSEQ multiplex PCR; in TCRdb, only in-frame clones are kept and a portion is missing. This sample has approximately 720,000 clones, with roughly 70% found just once. The material sequenced was memory CD4+ T cells sorted from blood. Every receptor here comes from a woman younger than 45 in good health. The CDR3 runs from the conserved cysteine through the conserved F or W. A D gene is named only where the DNA matches it firmly. The size of a clone is reported for some rows only, either as once, few or many, or as a class for expanded clones.

J,D,size,V,DNA,CDR3
TRBJ1-3,.,.,TRBV5-4,TGTGCCAGCAGCTTGGGGACGGGCTCTGGAAACACCATATATTTT,CASSLGTGSGNTIYF
TRBJ1-1,TRBD1,.,TRBV19,TGTGCCACCAGATACAAGGGACAGGGGCAAGTGAACACTGAAGCTTTCTTT,CATRYKGQGQVNTEAFF
TRBJ2-1,TRBD2,.,TRBV7-2,TGTGCCAGCAGCCCGGGGGGGAGCGGGAGCTCCTACAATGAGCAGTTCTTC,CASSPGGSGSSYNEQFF
TRBJ1-2,.,.,TRBV7-8,TGTGCCAGCAGCTATACAGACTATGGCTACACCTTC,CASSYTDYGYTF
TRBJ1-2,TRBD1,.,TRBV6-5,TGTGCCAGCAGCTACGCCGGGACAGGAAAGGACTATGGCTACACCTTC,CASSYAGTGKDYGYTF
TRBJ2-7,.,.,TRBV19,TGTGCCAGTAGTAGGGCCGTCGGCTCCTACGAGCAGTACTTC,CASSRAVGSYEQYF
TRBJ2-5,.,.,TRBV5-1,TGCGCCAGCAGCTTGTGGGAAGGTGGCGGCAAAGTGACCCAGTACTTC,CASSLWEGGGKVTQYF
TRBJ1-1,.,.,TRBV14,TGTGCCAGCAGCCAAGTCCAGGGCCCGGGACGCACTGAAGCTTTCTTT,CASSQVQGPGRTEAFF
TRBJ2-5,TRBD1,.,TRBV5-4,TGTGCCAGCAGCCCGGCGGGACAGGGAAGAGAGACCCAGTACTTC,CASSPAGQGRETQYF
TRBJ2-2,TRBD2,.,TRBV4-1,TGCGCCAGCCGGCCGACCGGACTAGCGGGACTCTCCGGGGAGCTGTTTTTT,CASRPTGLAGLSGELFF
TRBJ1-2,.,.,TRBV28,TGTGCCAGCAGTATAGGTGGGAGGAGAGGCTACACCTTC,CASSIGGRRGYTF
TRBJ2-7,TRBD2,.,TRBV2,TGTGCCAGCAGTTTTCTTACTAGCGGGACCTACGAGCAGTACTTC,CASSFLTSGTYEQYF
TRBJ2-6,.,once,TRBV2,TGTGCCAGCAGTGTCTCGGGACATTTCTCTGGGGCCAACGTCCTGACTTTC,CASSVSGHFSGANVLTF
TRBJ2-6,TRBD2,.,TRBV11-1,TGTGCCAGCAGCTTCTCCCTAGCGGGAGCTGGGGCCAACGTCCTGACTTTC,CASSFSLAGAGANVLTF
TRBJ2-2,.,.,TRBV23-1,TGCGCCAGCATTGGAAGGTTGAACACCGGGGAGCTGTTTTTT,CASIGRLNTGELFF
TRBJ2-3,.,few,TRBV29-1,TGCAGCGTTGATAGCGGCACAGATACGCAGTATTTT,CSVDSGTDTQYF
TRBJ2-1,.,.,TRBV7-9,TGTGCCAGCAGCGCCCTCTGGGCCGCTGAGCAGTTCTTC,CASSALWAAEQFF
TRBJ2-7,TRBD1,many,TRBV5-1,TGCGCCAGCAGCCCCTGGACAGGGGTCAGAGTACGCTACGAGCAGTACTTC,CASSPWTGVRVRYEQYF
TRBJ2-3,TRBD2,once,TRBV5-4,TGTGCCAGCAGCCCTAGTGGTCCAAGCGGGAGGACAGATACGCAGTATTTT,CASSPSGPSGRTDTQYF
TRBJ2-1,TRBD1,.,TRBV6-1,TGTGCCAGCAGTACGCGGACAGGGTACAATGAGCAGTTCTTC,CASSTRTGYNEQFF
TRBJ2-7,TRBD2,.,TRBV18,TGTGTCAGCTCACCAGCAACTAGCGGGAAACGCGAGCAGTACTTC,CVSSPATSGKREQYF
TRBJ2-5,TRBD2,once,TRBV25-1,TGTGCCAGCAGGGGAGGGACCCAAGAGACCCAGTACTTC,CASRGGTQETQYF
TRBJ1-1,TRBD1,.,TRBV27,TGTGCCAGCAGTTATAGAGGGACAGCAAACACTGAAGCTTTCTTT,CASSYRGTANTEAFF
TRBJ2-5,TRBD1,few,TRBV29-1,TGCAGCGCATCCGGGACAGGGGAGACCCAGTACTTC,CSASGTGETQYF
TRBJ2-7,TRBD1,few,TRBV10-3,TGTGCCATCAGTGAACGACAGGGTTACGAGCAGTACTTC,CAISERQGYEQYF